Each of the 3 T cell receptor beta chains below was sequenced from the same sample in a study of T cell responses to AZD1222 COVID-19 vaccine. Sequencing used immunoSEQ multiplex PCR; TCRdb keeps in-frame clones, though not all of them. The table records 70,000 or so clones, around four fifths of them present only once. The sequencing here drew on peripheral blood, taken 28 days after the second AZD1222 dose. These receptors were obtained from an adult who received the AZD1222 COVID-19 vaccine.

The rearrangement uses TRBV5-6 and TRBJ1-2, with 10 bases identical to TRBD1. V shed 4 bases and J 3 bases; nucleotides not matched to a gene: 9. The CDR3 loop spans 16 amino acids. The germline CDR1 and CDR2 sequences are SGHDT and YYEEEE. CDR3 coding DNA: TGTGCCAGCAGCAGGGTCGAGACAGGGGGCTACTATGGCTACACCTTC. This sequence encodes CASSRVETGGYYGYTF.

For this clone: Other DNA sequences from this sample encode an identical CDR3 as well. V and J are TRBV10-3 and TRBJ2-2; D is uncertain. Trimming removed 0 bases from V and 2 bases from J, with 4 bases in between. The CDR3 extends over 14 amino acids. CDR1 and CDR2 (germline): ENHRY, SYGVKD. CDR3 amino acids: CAISESSNTGELFF. CDR3 nucleotides: TGTGCCATCAGTGAGTCAAGTAACACCGGGGAGCTGTTTTTT.

The J gene is TRBJ1-6, the V gene TRBV27; D remains unclear. CDR1 and CDR2 from the germline V gene are MNHEY and SMNVEV (reference sequence). Trimming took off 2 bases at V and 9 bases at J, with 5 bases between the two ends. The CDR3 totals 12 residues. CDR3 region: CASSLGGSPLHF. In DNA, the CDR3 is TGTGCCAGCAGTTTAGGAGGTTCACCCCTCCACTTT.